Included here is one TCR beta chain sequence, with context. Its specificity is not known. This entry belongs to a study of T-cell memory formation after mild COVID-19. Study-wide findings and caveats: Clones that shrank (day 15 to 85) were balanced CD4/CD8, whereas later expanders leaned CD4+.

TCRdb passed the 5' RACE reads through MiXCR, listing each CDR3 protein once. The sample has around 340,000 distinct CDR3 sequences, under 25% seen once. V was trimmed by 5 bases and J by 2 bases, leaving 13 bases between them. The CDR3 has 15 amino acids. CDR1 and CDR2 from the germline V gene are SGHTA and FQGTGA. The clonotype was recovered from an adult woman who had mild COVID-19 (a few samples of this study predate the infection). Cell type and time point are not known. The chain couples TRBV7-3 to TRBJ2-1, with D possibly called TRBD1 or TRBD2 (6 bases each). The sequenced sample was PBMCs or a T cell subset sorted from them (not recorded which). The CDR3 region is CASSPGAQAYNEQFF. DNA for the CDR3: TGTGCCAGCAGCCCGGGGGCCCAGGCCTACAATGAGCAGTTCTTC.